Detailed here is one T cell receptor (beta chain). The antigen it binds to is not known. No qualities accompany the bases; no much larger clone lies one base away. Before the diagnostic colonoscopy, none of the ulcerative colitis patients had been given any immunosuppressive medication. Blood was sampled at the time of the colonoscopy. The Wizard kit (Promega) was used to extract genomic DNA from blood and intestinal samples. The source of the sample is a study of pediatric ulcerative colitis (dated by TCRdb to the late 2010s). With respect to the entire study: Seven ulcerative colitis patients had pancolitis and two had left-sided colitis, with histology consistent with ulcerative colitis in all. From under 10 newly diagnosed, treatment-naive pediatric ulcerative colitis patients and four non-IBD control children, paired blood and rectal samples were collected. By Pediatric Ulcerative Colitis Activity Index, mild disease was classified in a couple of patients, moderate disease in several and acute severe colitis in three. Study-wide conclusions, independent of this receptor: The healthy control group was small, with only a few individuals. Two patients' blood samples yielded substantially fewer templates for technical reasons and were excluded from blood-rectal overlap analysis. A couple of rectal CDR3 clonotypes were found in every ulcerative colitis patient but in no control. Rectal repertoire features separated controls, mild-moderate and acute severe colitis patients; acute severe colitis showed reduced rectal diversity due to clonal expansions. Significantly higher autologous blood-rectal clonal overlap was found in ulcerative colitis patients than in controls, which suggested increased T cell trafficking to inflamed tissue. Because repertoires came from total lymphocyte DNA, patterns in rare subsets such as regulatory T cells may not be reflected.

From cysteine to phenylalanine, the CDR3 is 12 amino acids long. CDR3 DNA only is kept here, 36 bases in frame from base 1. The germline V gene encodes CDR1 MNHEY and CDR2 SMNVEV (reference sequence). V is shortened by 4 bases, J by 6 bases, and the region joining them spans 6 bases. Rearranged CDR3 beta regions were amplified from genomic DNA with multiplex V and J primers using the immunoSEQ TRB Survey service. To keep sequencing depth the same across samples, survey-level depth of up to 500,000 reads per sample was applied. The libraries were purified, combined into pools and sequenced with Illumina technology. The source study handled its data this way. Productive clonality, sample overlap, pairwise scatters, CDR3 beta length, V/D/J gene usage and productiveness were assessed with immunoSEQ online tools. Calculated diversity was defined as the number of unique rearrangements divided by total templates, multiplied by 100, and Shannon and Simpson indices were computed as well. Z-score normalized data were analyzed by principal component analysis with the R prcomp function and the ggbiplot package. Morisita's index was used to quantify blood-rectal clonal overlap within each subject. What TCRdb holds here is the immuneACCESS table cut down to in-frame rearrangements. Part of the clones is not present; checked against another copy, under half of the missing clones reflect an unresolved V gene, and the others are unexplained. Clonal size and the V and J genes are those of that table, whereas D and trimming came from the DNA. A total of 32,000 or so clones appear in this sample, around 82% of them only once. The ten most abundant clones make up around 4.3% of the sample.

The sequence is built from TRBV27 and TRBJ2-2; too little of a D gene remains to name it. The TCR comes from a boy aged 10-17 years with severe ulcerative colitis. The sample was blood. The bases read TGTGCCAGCAGTTCGTTTTCCGGGGAGCTGTTTTTT. It translates as CASSSFSGELFF.